A single sample is the source of the 6 T cell receptor beta chains below, sequenced in a study of CXCR3-negative and CXCR3-positive naive CD8 T cells. It was by 5' RACE with UMI labels that the TRB cDNA libraries were prepared. Using the 5' RACE reads, TCRdb records one entry per CDR3 protein without DNA. The sample table sets out over 100,000 distinct CDR3 sequences. Source material: naive CXCR3- CD8+ T cells from blood. Noted subset: CD45RO-CCR7+CD27+CD95- naive CD8+ T cells lacking CXCR3 (TNR3-). These TCRs come from a human donor in good health. Some clones in this sample may be carry-over from other donors' samples.

This chain connects TRBV28 to TRBJ1-4. Germline-derived CDR1 and CDR2 are MDHEN and SYDVKM. The CDR3 extends over 17 amino acids. CDR3 protein: CASSPVKTGRDNEKLFF.

This chain joins TRBV20-1 and TRBJ1-1; TCRdb selects TRBD1, and the lack of DNA leaves this call unchecked. CDR1 is DFQATT and CDR2 is SNEGSKA in the germline V gene (reference sequence). The CDR3 runs 21 residues. This CDR3 is CSAKQDGTGGFWPSLNTEAFF.

The genes are TRBV11-2 and TRBJ2-1. Germline CDR1 is SGHAT and CDR2 is FQNNGV. The CDR3 runs to 12 residues. The CDR3 sequence is CASSLDSNEQFF.

The CDR3 sequence is CASSPGLAGGDTQYF. The chain combines TRBV5-1 with TRBJ2-3; TCRdb's D call of TRBD2 is untestable without DNA. CDR1 is SGHRS, CDR2 YFSETQ, per germline. The CDR3 runs 15 residues.

The genes are TRBV15 and TRBJ2-2; TCRdb's D gene call, TRBD2, goes unchecked for lack of DNA. Looked up from germline, CDR1 is LNHNV and CDR2 is YYDKDF (reference sequence). This CDR3 contains 15 residues. This CDR3 is CATSRDGPEAGELFF.

The rearrangement links TRBV20-1 to TRBJ2-7; TCRdb gives TRBD2 as the D gene, but with no DNA this cannot be confirmed. The CDR3 contains 15 residues. Germline V gene sequence: CDR1 DFQATT, CDR2 SNEGSKA (reference sequence). The chain's CDR3 is CSARDIAGLSYEQYF.